The 12 T cell receptor beta chains reported below all come from one sample, sequenced in a study of blood T cell repertoires in COVID-19. Only in-frame clones appear in the TCRdb table, and some are missing; sequencing was by immunoSEQ multiplex PCR. This sample has about 120,000 clones, with 70% to 90% found just once. The sample was peripheral blood. All receptors come from a human donor in a cohort sampled during active COVID-19.

The V gene is TRBV2, the J gene TRBJ1-1; the match to TRBD1 covers 9 bases. The CDR3 has 15 residues. The V gene end was trimmed by 4 bases and the J gene end by 2 bases; junction bases not matched to a gene: 5. Germline CDR1 is SNHLY and CDR2 is FYNNEI. The CDR3 here is CASSAGTGLNTEAFF. CDR3 in DNA: TGTGCCAGCAGTGCGGGGACAGGGCTAAACACTGAAGCTTTCTTT.

The chain uses TRBV7-9 and TRBJ2-6, with D unclear. Per germline, CDR1 SEHNR and CDR2 FQNEAQ (reference sequence). Between the trimmed V and J ends, which lost 1 base and 2 bases, there was a span of 3 bases. The CDR3 contains 14 residues. CDR3 protein: CASSLEPGANVLTF. CDR3 coding DNA: TGTGCCAGCAGCTTAGAGCCTGGGGCCAACGTCCTGACTTTC.

The chain links TRBV7-2 to TRBJ2-7; maybe TRBD2 (5 bases). This CDR3 has 15 amino acids. Between the trimmed V and J ends, which lost 4 bases and 6 bases, there was a span of 19 bases. Per the germline V gene, CDR1 is SGHTA and CDR2 is FQGNSA. CDR3 sequence reads: CASSSTAGEGLEQYF. The CDR3 nucleotides are TGTGCCAGCAGCTCGACGGCTGGCGAGGGTCTCGAGCAGTACTTC.

V gene TRBV18 combines with J gene TRBJ2-7; 9 bases line up with TRBD1. Losses at the gene ends were 1 base for V and 4 bases for J; bases not matched to a gene: 5. CDR3 size: 15 residues. Germline-derived CDR1 and CDR2 are KGHSH and LQKENI. The CDR3 DNA reads as TGTGCCAGCTCACCACGGGCGACAGGGGGGTACGAGCAGTACTTC. Residues: CASSPRATGGYEQYF.

This clone occurred once. The gene calls are TRBV6-5 and TRBJ2-7, with 7 bases aligning to TRBD1. The germline V gene has CDR1 MNHEY and CDR2 SVGAGI. The CDR3 sequence is 15 residues long. J gave up 5 bases and V 8 bases, and 15 bases lay outside the gene matches. The CDR3 spells CASVNTGVPPNEQYF. The CDR3, as DNA: TGTGCCAGCGTCAACACAGGGGTTCCTCCGAACGAGCAGTACTTC.

This clone was recorded only once. The chain links TRBV6-2 or TRBV6-3 to TRBJ2-5, with D tentatively TRBD2 (6 bases). The CDR3 runs 15 residues. Germline CDR1 MNHEY, CDR2 SVGEGT. V was clipped by 4 bases and J by 4 bases, with 16 bases between them. The CDR3 is CASSSDRDFLETQYF. DNA for the CDR3: TGTGCCAGCAGTTCCGACCGGGACTTTTTAGAGACCCAGTACTTC.

The CDR3: CASSPVPGTNSYEQYF. The CDR3 DNA is TGCGCCAGCAGCCCTGTCCCCGGGACTAACTCCTACGAGCAGTACTTC. The chain couples TRBV4-1 to TRBJ2-7; 7 nucleotides line up with TRBD2. The V and J ends lost 4 bases and 0 bases, in that order; junction bases with no gene match: 9. This CDR3 spans 16 amino acids. Germline V lookup: CDR1 MGHRA, CDR2 YSYEKL.

The genes are TRBV9 and TRBJ1-3; TRBD1 agrees at 7 bases. Trimming took 5 bases from V and 0 from J; bases not matched to a gene: 14. The CDR3 contains 18 residues. From germline, CDR1 is SGDLS and CDR2 YYNGEE. The CDR3 loop is CASSGDSNSLFSGNTIYF. For the CDR3, the DNA is TGTGCCAGCAGTGGGGACAGTAACTCCTTGTTCTCTGGAAACACCATATATTTT.

This clone was recorded only once. V is TRBV25-1 and J is TRBJ2-5; 10 bases line up with TRBD2. The CDR3 has 17 amino acids. Germline V gene data show CDR1 as MGHDK and CDR2 as SYGVNS. The ends lost 2 bases at V and 5 bases at J; junction bases unmatched: 11. The DNA of the CDR3 is TGTGCCAGCAGTGAAAGAAGGAGCGGGAGGGGATGGGAGACCCAGTACTTC. Protein: CASSERRSGRGWETQYF.

The chain combines TRBV7-3 with TRBJ2-5, with 7 bases aligning to TRBD1. The CDR3 consists of 15 residues. The trim removed 6 bases at V and 4 bases at J, leaving 11 bases unmatched. Germline values: CDR1 SGHTA, CDR2 FQGTGA. CDR3 sequence (DNA): TGTGCCAGCAGTTCCCACGGACAGGCTGGAGAGACCCAGTACTTC. Translation gives CASSSHGQAGETQYF. The full variable domain, its missing parts supplied by reference TRBV7-3 and TRBJ2-5, is GAGVSQTPSNKVTEKGKYVELRCDPISGHTALYWYRQSLGQGPEFLIYFQGTGAADDSGLPNDRFFAVRPEGSVSTLKIQRTERGDSAVYLCASSSHGQAGETQYFGPGTRLLVL.

The CDR3 here is CATSETGQGGGEKLFF. In DNA form, the CDR3 reads TGTGCCACCAGTGAAACCGGACAGGGAGGAGGAGAAAAACTGTTTTTT. This chain connects TRBV24-1 to TRBJ1-4; 8 bases map to TRBD1. CDR1 and CDR2 (germline): KGHDR, SFDVKD. The CDR3 has 16 residues. The J segment lost 8 bases and the V segment lost 4 bases, leaving 11 bases of the junction unmatched.

The chain uses TRBV15 and TRBJ2-5; 12 nucleotides line up with TRBD2. With V trimmed by 2 bases and J by 5 bases, 12 bases remained unmatched. The CDR3 length is 18 residues. Germline values: CDR1 LNHNV, CDR2 YYDKDF (reference sequence). The CDR3 DNA follows: TGTGCCACCAGCAGAATGGGGCGGACTAGCGGGGCCGGGGAGACCCAGTACTTC. This encodes CATSRMGRTSGAGETQYF.